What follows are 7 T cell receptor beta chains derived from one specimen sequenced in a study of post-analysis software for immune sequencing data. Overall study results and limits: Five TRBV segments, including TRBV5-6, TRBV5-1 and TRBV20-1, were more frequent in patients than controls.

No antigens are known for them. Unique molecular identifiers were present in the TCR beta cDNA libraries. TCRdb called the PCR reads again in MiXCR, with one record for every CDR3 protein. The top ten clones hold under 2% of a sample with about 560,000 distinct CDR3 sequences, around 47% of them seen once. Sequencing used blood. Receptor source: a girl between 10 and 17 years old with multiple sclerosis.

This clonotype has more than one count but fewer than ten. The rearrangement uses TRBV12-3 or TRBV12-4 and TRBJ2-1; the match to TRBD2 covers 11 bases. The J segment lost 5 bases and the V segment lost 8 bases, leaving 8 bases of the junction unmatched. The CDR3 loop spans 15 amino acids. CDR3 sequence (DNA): TGTGCCAGCCATCCGGGACTAGCGGATCACAATGAGCAGTTCTTC. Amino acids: CASHPGLADHNEQFF.

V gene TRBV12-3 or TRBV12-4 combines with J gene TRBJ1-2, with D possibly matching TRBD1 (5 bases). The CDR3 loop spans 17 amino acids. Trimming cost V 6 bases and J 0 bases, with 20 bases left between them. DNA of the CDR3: TGTGCCAGCAGCCTTAGCCCGGGACTCACTCCTAACTATGGCTACACCTTC. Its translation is CASSLSPGLTPNYGYTF.

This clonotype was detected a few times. In DNA, the CDR3 is TGTGCCAGCAGCTTCTACAGGGGGCGCCTGGACAATGAGCAGTTCTTC. Its translation is CASSFYRGRLDNEQFF. V usage is TRBV7-9 and J usage is TRBJ2-1, with 9 bases fitting TRBD1. The CDR3 runs to 16 residues. Germline CDR1 SEHNR, CDR2 FQNEAQ (reference sequence). J lost 5 bases, V lost 3 bases, and 8 bases had no gene match.

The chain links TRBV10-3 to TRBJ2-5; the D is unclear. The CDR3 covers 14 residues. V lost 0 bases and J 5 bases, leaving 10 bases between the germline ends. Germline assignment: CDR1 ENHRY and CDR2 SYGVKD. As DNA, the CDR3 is TGTGCCATCAGTGAGTCCGACGAGCAGGAGACCCAGTACTTC. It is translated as CAISESDEQETQYF.

The CDR3 loop is CASSLGRLQYYEQYF. CDR3 bases: TGCGCCAGCAGCTTGGGTCGTCTTCAGTACTACGAGCAGTACTTC. The genes are TRBV5-1 and TRBJ2-5; D ambiguous. The closer fit of TRBJ2-7 to the DNA end suggests the J call may be wrong. Germline loops: CDR1 SGHRS, CDR2 YFSETQ. CDR3 size: 15 residues.

CDR3 DNA: TGTGCCTGCAACAGGGGTACTGGATATTCGACTGAAGCTTTCTTT. It specifies CACNRGTGYSTEAFF. The chain employs TRBV30 and TRBJ1-1, with 7 bases that match TRBD1. The ends lost 6 bases at V and 5 bases at J; junction bases unmatched: 15. The CDR3 length is 15 residues. Germline CDR1 is GTSNPN and CDR2 is SVGIG (reference sequence).

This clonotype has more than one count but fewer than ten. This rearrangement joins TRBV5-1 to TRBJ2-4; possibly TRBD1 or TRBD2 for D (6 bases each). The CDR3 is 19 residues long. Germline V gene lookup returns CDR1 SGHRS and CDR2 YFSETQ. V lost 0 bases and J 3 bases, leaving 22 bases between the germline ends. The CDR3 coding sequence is TGCGCCAGCAGCTTGGGGCTGGAAAGAGGGGGGCACGGCAAAAACATTCAGTACTTC. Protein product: CASSLGLERGGHGKNIQYF.